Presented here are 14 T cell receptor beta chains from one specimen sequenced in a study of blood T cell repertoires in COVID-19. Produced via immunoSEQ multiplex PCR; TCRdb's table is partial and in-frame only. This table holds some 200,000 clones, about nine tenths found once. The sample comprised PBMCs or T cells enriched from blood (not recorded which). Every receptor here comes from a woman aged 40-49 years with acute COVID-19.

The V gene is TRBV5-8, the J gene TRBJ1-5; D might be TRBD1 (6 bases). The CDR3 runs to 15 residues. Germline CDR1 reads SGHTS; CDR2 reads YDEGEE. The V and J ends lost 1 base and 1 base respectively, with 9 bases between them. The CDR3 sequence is CASSLKDSSNQPQHF. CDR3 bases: TGTGCCAGCAGCTTGAAGGACAGCAGCAATCAGCCCCAGCATTTT.

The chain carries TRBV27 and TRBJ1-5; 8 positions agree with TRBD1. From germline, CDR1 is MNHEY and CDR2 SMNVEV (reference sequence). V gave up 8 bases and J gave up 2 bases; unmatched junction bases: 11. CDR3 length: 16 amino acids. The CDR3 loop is CASGESGGIGNQPQHF. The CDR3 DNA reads TGTGCCAGCGGCGAGTCAGGGGGCATCGGCAATCAGCCCCAGCATTTT.

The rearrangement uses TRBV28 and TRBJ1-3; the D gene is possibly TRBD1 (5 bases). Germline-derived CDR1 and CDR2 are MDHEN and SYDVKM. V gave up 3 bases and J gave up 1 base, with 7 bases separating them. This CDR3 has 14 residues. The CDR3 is CASSFRGSGNTIYF. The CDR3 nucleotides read TGTGCCAGCAGTTTTAGGGGTTCTGGAAACACCATATATTTT.

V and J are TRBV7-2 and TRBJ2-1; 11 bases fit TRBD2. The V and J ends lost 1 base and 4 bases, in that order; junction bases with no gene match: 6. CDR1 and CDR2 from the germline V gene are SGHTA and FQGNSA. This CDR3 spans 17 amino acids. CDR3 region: CASSLGRSSGGYNEQFF. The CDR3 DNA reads TGTGCCAGCAGCTTAGGGAGGTCTAGCGGGGGGTACAATGAGCAGTTCTTC.

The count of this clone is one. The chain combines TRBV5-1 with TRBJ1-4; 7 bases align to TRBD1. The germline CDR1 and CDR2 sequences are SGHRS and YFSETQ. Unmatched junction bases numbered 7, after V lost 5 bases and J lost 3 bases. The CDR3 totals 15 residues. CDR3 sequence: CASRQSGTANEKLFF. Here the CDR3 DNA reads TGCGCCAGCAGGCAATCCGGGACAGCTAATGAAAAACTGTTTTTT.

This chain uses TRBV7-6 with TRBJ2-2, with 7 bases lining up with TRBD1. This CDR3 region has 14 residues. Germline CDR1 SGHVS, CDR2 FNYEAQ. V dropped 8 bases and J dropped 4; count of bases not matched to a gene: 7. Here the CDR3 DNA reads TGTGCCAGCCTGGGGGACAGACTCACCGGGGAGCTGTTTTTT. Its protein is CASLGDRLTGELFF.

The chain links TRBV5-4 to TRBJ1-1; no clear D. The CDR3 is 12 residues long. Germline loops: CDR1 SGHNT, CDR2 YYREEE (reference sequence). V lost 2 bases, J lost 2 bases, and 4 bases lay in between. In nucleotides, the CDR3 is TGTGCCAGCAGCTTTGGCAACACTGAAGCTTTCTTT. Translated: CASSFGNTEAFF.

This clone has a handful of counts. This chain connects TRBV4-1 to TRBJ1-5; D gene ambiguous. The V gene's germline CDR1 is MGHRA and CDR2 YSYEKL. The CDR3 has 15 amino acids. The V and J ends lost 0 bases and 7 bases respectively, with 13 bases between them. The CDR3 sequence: CASSQDPQEYQPQHF. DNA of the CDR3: TGCGCCAGCAGCCAAGATCCGCAGGAATACCAGCCCCAGCATTTT.

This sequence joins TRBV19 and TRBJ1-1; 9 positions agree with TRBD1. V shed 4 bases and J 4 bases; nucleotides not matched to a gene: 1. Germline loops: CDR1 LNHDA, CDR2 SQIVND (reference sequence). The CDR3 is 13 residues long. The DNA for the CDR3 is TGTGCCAGTAGTACACAGGGGGCCACTGAAGCTTTCTTT. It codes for CASSTQGATEAFF.

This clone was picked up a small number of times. CDR3 residues: CASSEAGGTGELFF. For the CDR3, the DNA is TGTGCCAGCAGTGAAGCGGGGGGCACCGGGGAGCTGTTTTTT. The V call is TRBV6-4, the J call TRBJ2-2, with TRBD2 identical over 9 bases. J was trimmed by 4 bases and V by 3 bases; bases with no gene match: 0. Germline lookup yields CDR1 MRHNA and CDR2 SNTAGT. This CDR3 region has 14 residues.

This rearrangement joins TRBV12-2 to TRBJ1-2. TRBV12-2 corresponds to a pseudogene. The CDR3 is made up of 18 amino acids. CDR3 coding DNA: TGTGCAAGTCGCTTAGCGGGGAAACGGGGTACCCAGTCCTATGGCTACACCTTC. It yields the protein CASRLAGKRGTQSYGYTF.

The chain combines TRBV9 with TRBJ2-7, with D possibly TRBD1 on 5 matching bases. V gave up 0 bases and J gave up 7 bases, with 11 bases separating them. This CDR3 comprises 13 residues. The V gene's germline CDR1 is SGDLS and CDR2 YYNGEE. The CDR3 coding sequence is TGTGCCAGCAGCGTAGCAATTAACAGGGAGCAGTACTTC. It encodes CASSVAINREQYF.

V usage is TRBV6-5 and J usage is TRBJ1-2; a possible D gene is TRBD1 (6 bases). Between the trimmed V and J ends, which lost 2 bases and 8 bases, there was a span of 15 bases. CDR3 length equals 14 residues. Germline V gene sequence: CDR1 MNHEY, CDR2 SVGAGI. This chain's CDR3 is CASSYAKGERGYTF. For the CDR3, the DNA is TGTGCCAGCAGTTACGCTAAGGGGGAAAGGGGCTACACCTTC.

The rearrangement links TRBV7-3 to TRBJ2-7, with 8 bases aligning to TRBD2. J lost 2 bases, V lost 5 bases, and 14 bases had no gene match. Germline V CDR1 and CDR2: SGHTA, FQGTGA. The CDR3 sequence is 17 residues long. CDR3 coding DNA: TGTGCCAGCAGCCTAGGGGTCTACGGGGGGGACCCCTACGAGCAGTACGTC. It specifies CASSLGVYGGDPYEQYV.